The 29 T cell receptor beta chains below were found in one sample sequenced in a study of cytomegalovirus exposure and HLA in healthy donors. A multiplex PCR was run with 60 Vbeta primers and 13 Jbeta primers. Assay: immunoSEQ multiplex PCR; the TCRdb copy retains only in-frame clones and omits some. The sample comprises under 140,000 clones, less than 85% of which are singletons, and 13% rests with the top ten. The source material was PBMCs. The source of these receptors is a man aged 25 to 45 in good health and CMV-seropositive.

This clone has only a few counts. Here the CDR3 reads CASSQDRTGGYGYTF. CDR3 in DNA: TGCGCCAGCAGCCAGGACCGGACAGGGGGCTATGGCTACACCTTC. The chain couples TRBV4-3 to TRBJ1-2; 10 bases are a match to TRBD1. CDR3 length equals 15 residues. Germline assignment: CDR1 LGHNA and CDR2 YSLEER. V was clipped by 3 bases and J by 4 bases; unmatched bases: 5.

This chain joins TRBV5-1 and TRBJ1-2, with D possibly being TRBD1 (6 bases). Germline loops: CDR1 SGHRS, CDR2 YFSETQ. V was shortened by 0 bases and J by 4 bases, with 10 bases between the two germline ends. The CDR3 is made up of 14 amino acids. CDR3 protein: CASSLGQAIYGYTF. CDR3 coding DNA: TGCGCCAGCAGCTTGGGACAGGCGATCTATGGCTACACCTTC.

This sequence joins TRBV2 and TRBJ1-2, with D possibly TRBD1 on 5 matching bases. Deletions cut 0 bases from V and 6 bases from J, with 8 bases between. The CDR3 spans 13 residues. CDR1 is SNHLY and CDR2 is FYNNEI in the germline V gene. CDR3: CASSEARGDGYTF. The CDR3 DNA follows: TGTGCCAGCAGTGAAGCCCGGGGGGATGGCTACACCTTC.

As to this clone: Other DNA sequences in the same sample also yield this CDR3. The chain uses TRBV7-9 and TRBJ2-3; perhaps TRBD2 as D (6 bases). Trimming removed 2 bases from V and 7 bases from J, with 13 bases in between. Germline assignment: CDR1 SEHNR and CDR2 FQNEAQ (reference sequence). CDR3 length equals 14 residues. The CDR3 loop reads CASSLRGFTNTQYF. Written as DNA, the CDR3 is TGTGCCAGCAGCTTACGGGGGTTCACGAATACGCAGTATTTT.

The chain recombines TRBV28 with TRBJ2-1; 12 bases fit TRBD2. Looked up from germline, CDR1 is MDHEN and CDR2 is SYDVKM. Losses at the gene ends were 8 bases for V and 3 bases for J; bases not matched to a gene: 11. The CDR3 extends over 17 amino acids. The CDR3 sequence is CASGRSSGGVFYNEQFF. CDR3 DNA: TGTGCCAGCGGTCGGTCTAGCGGGGGGGTGTTCTACAATGAGCAGTTCTTC. The variable domain in full, completed from reference TRBV28 and TRBJ2-1, reads DVKVTQSSRYLVKRTGEKVFLECVQDMDHENMFWYRQDPGLGLRLIYFSYDVKMKEKGDIPEGYSVSREKKERFSLILESASTNQTSMYLCASGRSSGGVFYNEQFFGPGTRLTVL.

The chain combines TRBV27 with TRBJ2-2, with 8 bases identical to TRBD2. Germline CDR1 reads MNHEY; CDR2 reads SMNVEV (reference sequence). This CDR3 is built from 17 residues. V lost 2 bases and J lost 4; bases outside the gene matches: 9. The CDR3 sequence: CASSLRTSPKVTGELFF. The CDR3 DNA is TGTGCCAGCAGTTTACGGACTAGCCCCAAGGTCACCGGGGAGCTGTTTTTT.

This clone came up a few times. This CDR3 is also generated by other DNA sequences in the sample. The chain links TRBV11-3 to TRBJ2-7; D ambiguous. This CDR3 contains 13 residues. The germline V gene encodes CDR1 SGHNT and CDR2 YENEEA. Trimming took off 1 base at V and 4 bases at J, with 8 bases between the two ends. The CDR3 loop reads CASSLGQSYEQYF. CDR3 nucleotide sequence: TGTGCCAGCAGCTTAGGGCAGTCGTACGAGCAGTACTTC.

The gene calls are TRBV28 and TRBJ2-2, with 10 bases aligning to TRBD2. J lost 6 bases, V lost 5 bases, and 18 bases had no gene match. Germline V gene sequence: CDR1 MDHEN, CDR2 SYDVKM. This CDR3 spans 19 amino acids. The CDR3 here is CASSTTRSGGADSAGELFF. In DNA, the CDR3 is TGTGCCAGCAGTACCACGAGGAGCGGGGGGGCCGATTCAGCCGGGGAGCTGTTTTTT. Supplemented by reference TRBV28 and TRBJ2-2, the full variable domain reads DVKVTQSSRYLVKRTGEKVFLECVQDMDHENMFWYRQDPGLGLRLIYFSYDVKMKEKGDIPEGYSVSREKKERFSLILESASTNQTSMYLCASSTTRSGGADSAGELFFGEGSRLTVL.

The chain carries TRBV5-6 and TRBJ1-6, with TRBD1 matching over 8 bases. Germline values: CDR1 SGHDT, CDR2 YYEEEE. Unmatched junction bases numbered 6, after V lost 4 bases and J lost 3 bases. The CDR3 has 16 amino acids. Here the CDR3 DNA reads TGTGCCAGCAGCCTGAACAGGGGGATCTATAATTCACCCCTCCACTTT. Protein sequence: CASSLNRGIYNSPLHF.

The V gene is TRBV9, the J gene TRBJ2-1; the D is unclear. The ends were cut back, 2 bases at V and 5 bases at J, with 14 bases in the middle. CDR1 SGDLS and CDR2 YYNGEE come from the germline V gene. The CDR3 runs to 15 residues. The DNA of the CDR3 is TGTGCCAGCAGCGTCACGGTCCTTTATAACAATGAGCAGTTCTTC. Amino acid sequence: CASSVTVLYNNEQFF.

The chain carries TRBV7-9 and TRBJ1-1; D is possibly TRBD1 (5 bases). Germline CDR1 reads SEHNR; CDR2 reads FQNEAQ (reference sequence). V lost 1 base, J lost 0 bases, and 6 bases lay in between. The CDR3 has 14 residues. The CDR3 is CASSLDRMNTEAFF. The DNA for the CDR3 is TGTGCCAGCAGCTTAGACAGGATGAACACTGAAGCTTTCTTT. The full variable domain, completed using reference TRBV7-9 and TRBJ1-1, is DTGVSQNPRHKITKRGQNVTFRCDPISEHNRLYWYRQTLGQGPEFLTYFQNEAQLEKSRLLSDRFSAERPKGSFSTLEIQRTEQGDSAMYLCASSLDRMNTEAFFGQGTRLTVV.

The chain recombines TRBV28 with TRBJ2-5, with 10 bases fitting TRBD2. The CDR3 is 15 residues long. V gave up 5 bases and J gave up 4 bases; unmatched junction bases: 7. The germline V gene encodes CDR1 MDHEN and CDR2 SYDVKM. The CDR3 is CASSPVAGGLETQYF. As DNA, the CDR3 is TGTGCCAGCAGTCCGGTAGCGGGGGGTCTAGAGACCCAGTACTTC.

The V gene is TRBV18, the J gene TRBJ1-1; D is perhaps TRBD1 (6 bases). Germline CDR1 KGHSH, CDR2 LQKENI. There are 14 residues in the CDR3. The germline V and J ends were trimmed by 4 bases and 1 base, with 10 bases remaining between them. For the CDR3, the DNA is TGTGCCAGCTCACTCAGGGGTCCGAACACTGAAGCTTTCTTT. It specifies CASSLRGPNTEAFF. The entire variable domain, with the rest obtained from reference TRBV18 and TRBJ1-1, is as follows: NAGVMQNPRHLVRRRGQEARLRCSPMKGHSHVYWYRQLPEEGLKFMVYLQKENIIDESGMPKERFSAEFPKEGPSILRIQQVVRGDSAAYFCASSLRGPNTEAFFGQGTRLTVV.

V usage is TRBV9 and J usage is TRBJ1-1; D ambiguous. Germline loops: CDR1 SGDLS, CDR2 YYNGEE. V was clipped by 0 bases and J by 1 base, with 10 bases between them. This CDR3 has 15 amino acids. CDR3 residues: CASSVDEGRNTEAFF. The CDR3 nucleotides are TGTGCCAGCAGCGTAGACGAAGGGAGGAACACTGAAGCTTTCTTT.

This clone was recorded only once. The chain carries TRBV28 and TRBJ2-7; 9 nucleotides match TRBD1. Germline CDR1 is MDHEN and CDR2 is SYDVKM. V was clipped by 3 bases and J by 0 bases; unmatched bases: 6. The CDR3 is 16 amino acids. CDR3 protein: CASSFTGTGSSYEQYF. CDR3 in DNA: TGTGCCAGCAGTTTTACCGGGACAGGGAGCTCCTACGAGCAGTACTTC.

The rearrangement joins TRBV7-9 to TRBJ1-2; the match to TRBD1 covers 7 bases. CDR3 length: 14 amino acids. The V gene's germline CDR1 is SEHNR and CDR2 FQNEAQ (reference sequence). J was trimmed by 2 bases and V by 4 bases; bases with no gene match: 4. CDR3 DNA sequence: TGTGCCAGCAGCTCCAACAGGGGAAACTATGGCTACACCTTC. This translates into CASSSNRGNYGYTF.

CDR3 coding DNA: TGTGCCAGCAGCGTCAGGACAGGGGGATCCTACGAGCAGTACTTC. The encoded protein is CASSVRTGGSYEQYF. J is TRBJ2-7 and V is TRBV11-2; 10 positions agree with TRBD1. After removal of 5 bases from V and 1 base from J, the junction contained 5 bases not matched to a gene. This CDR3 contains 15 residues. Germline CDR1 SGHAT, CDR2 FQNNGV. The full variable domain, its missing parts supplied by reference TRBV11-2 and TRBJ2-7, is EAGVAQSPRYKIIEKRQSVAFWCNPISGHATLYWYQQILGQGPKLLIQFQNNGVVDDSQLPKDRFSAERLKGVDSTLKIQPAKLEDSAVYLCASSVRTGGSYEQYFGPGTRLTVT.

The CDR3 sequence is CASSYGVAGSYEQYF. CDR3 DNA: TGTGCCAGCAGTTACGGAGTAGCGGGGTCCTACGAGCAGTACTTC. The chain links TRBV6-5 to TRBJ2-7; 8 bases fit TRBD2. Germline trimming cut 2 bases from V and 1 base from J; bases unmatched to any gene: 4. The germline gives CDR1 MNHEY, CDR2 SVGAGI. The CDR3 runs 15 residues.

This chain links TRBV7-3 with TRBJ2-3; tentative D call: TRBD1 (6 bases). The length of the CDR3 is 16 residues. Trimming shortened V by 4 bases and J by 6 bases, and 20 bases separated the two germline ends. Germline V gives CDR1 SGHTA, CDR2 FQGTGA. In DNA, the CDR3 is TGTGCCAGCAGCTCACTCCCCGGGCCCCAGGGGGATACGCAGTATTTT. Encoded protein: CASSSLPGPQGDTQYF. Looking up the rest from reference TRBV7-3 and TRBJ2-3 gives the full variable domain: GAGVSQTPSNKVTEKGKYVELRCDPISGHTALYWYRQSLGQGPEFLIYFQGTGAADDSGLPNDRFFAVRPEGSVSTLKIQRTERGDSAVYLCASSSLPGPQGDTQYFGPGTRLTVL.

The chain couples TRBV19 to TRBJ2-1; 8 bases agree with TRBD2. Per the germline V gene, CDR1 is LNHDA and CDR2 is SQIVND (reference sequence). The CDR3 loop spans 15 amino acids. Trimming at V came to 5 bases and at J to 0 bases, leaving 3 bases not matched to a gene. CDR3 in DNA: TGTGCCAGTAGTCGAAGCGGGAGCTCCTACAATGAGCAGTTCTTC. It codes for CASSRSGSSYNEQFF.

The V and J genes are TRBV5-1 and TRBJ1-4; D gene uncertain. Trimming shortened V by 1 base and J by 2 bases, and 12 bases separated the two germline ends. CDR3 length: 16 amino acids. The germline CDR1 and CDR2 sequences are SGHRS and YFSETQ. This CDR3 reads CASSLRPPGTNEKLFF. CDR3 bases: TGCGCCAGCAGCTTGCGGCCACCCGGGACTAATGAAAAACTGTTTTTT.

The rearrangement joins TRBV30 to TRBJ1-6; no clear D. With 0 bases removed from V and 2 bases from J, the gap between germline ends came to 5 bases. CDR3 size: 14 residues. Germline CDR1 is GTSNPN and CDR2 is SVGIG (reference sequence). CDR3 nucleotide sequence: TGTGCCTGGAGTGTACGGGCCTATAATTCACCCCTCCACTTT. This codes for CAWSVRAYNSPLHF. Based on the CDR3 plus reference TRBV30 and TRBJ1-6, the full variable domain is SQTIHQWPATLVQPVGSPLSLECTVEGTSNPNLYWYRQAAGRGLQLLFYSVGIGQISSEVPQNLSASRPQDRQFILSSKKLLLSDSGFYLCAWSVRAYNSPLHFGNGTRLTVT.

This chain connects TRBV9 to TRBJ2-5; 7 bases are a match to TRBD1. Germline CDR1 and CDR2: SGDLS and YYNGEE. The CDR3 is 14 amino acids. V trimming: 4 bases; J trimming: 1 base; junction bases outside the gene matches: 4. CDR3 loop: CASSKGTVQETQYF. CDR3 DNA sequence: TGTGCCAGCAGCAAAGGGACAGTCCAAGAGACCCAGTACTTC.

This chain connects TRBV7-8 to TRBJ1-1, with D tentatively TRBD1 (6 bases). The V gene's germline CDR1 is SGHVS and CDR2 FQNEAQ. The ends were cut back, 1 base at V and 4 bases at J, with 13 bases in the middle. The length of the CDR3 is 15 residues. The CDR3 DNA follows: TGTGCCAGCAGCTTAGTTGGGGGCGGTGGCACTGAAGCTTTCTTT. This sequence encodes CASSLVGGGGTEAFF.

The chain couples TRBV28 to TRBJ1-2; perhaps TRBD1 as D (6 bases). Germline assignment: CDR1 MDHEN and CDR2 SYDVKM. V lost 4 bases and J lost 2, with 20 bases in between. The CDR3 loop spans 17 amino acids. In nucleotides, the CDR3 is TGTGCCAGCAGTTCTTGGGGGACAACACCGTTAAACTATGGCTACACCTTC. Translation: CASSSWGTTPLNYGYTF.

The chain uses TRBV2 and TRBJ2-7, with 7 bases lining up with TRBD2. Germline assignment: CDR1 SNHLY and CDR2 FYNNEI. Trimming at V came to 6 bases and at J to 2 bases, leaving 13 bases not matched to a gene. The CDR3 extends over 16 amino acids. The CDR3 nucleotides are TGTGCCAGCAGGCGGGGGTTAGCGGATGGGGCCTACGAGCAGTACTTC. Translated, it gives CASRRGLADGAYEQYF.

This clone was recorded only once. The rearrangement joins TRBV19 to TRBJ2-1, with 9 bases aligning to TRBD2. The CDR3 runs to 15 residues. Germline V gene data show CDR1 as LNHDA and CDR2 as SQIVND (reference sequence). Trimming took 7 bases from V and 1 from J; bases not matched to a gene: 5. The CDR3, as DNA: TGTGCCAGTATCCCGGCGGGGGGGTCCTACAATGAGCAGTTCTTC. Its translation is CASIPAGGSYNEQFF.

The chain links TRBV9 to TRBJ2-1; TRBD2 matches 7 bases. The CDR3 contains 14 residues. Trimming took 0 bases from V and 8 from J; bases not matched to a gene: 5. CDR1 and CDR2 from the germline V gene are SGDLS and YYNGEE. The CDR3 sequence: CASSVGLAEDEQFF. CDR3 sequence (DNA): TGTGCCAGCAGCGTAGGACTAGCAGAGGATGAGCAGTTCTTC.

This sequence joins TRBV10-3 and TRBJ2-5; 9 positions agree with TRBD1. Germline CDR1 reads ENHRY; CDR2 reads SYGVKD. The V segment lost 4 bases and the J segment 5 bases; nucleotides outside the gene matches: 5. This CDR3 is 14 amino acids long. CDR3 sequence reads: CAISGQGERETQYF. The DNA of the CDR3 is TGTGCCATCAGTGGACAGGGGGAGAGGGAGACCCAGTACTTC.